This T cell receptor (beta chain) was captured in a study of shared clonotypes between healthy human individuals. The germline gives CDR1 SGDLS, CDR2 YYNGEE. The CDR3 sequence is 17 residues long. Trimming took off 0 bases at V and 0 bases at J, with 13 bases between the two ends. Only in-frame clones appear in the TCRdb table, and some are missing; sequencing was by immunoSEQ multiplex PCR. The data hold over a million clones, with roughly 96% observed a single time. The source material was naive CD4+ T cells sorted from blood. Subset reported: CD45RA+ positively selected. This receptor was identified in a man under 40 in good health. The chain has TRBV9 and TRBJ1-3, with D maybe TRBD1 (6 bases). The CDR3 protein is CASSVEPGVPSGNTIYF. CDR3 bases: TGTGCCAGCAGCGTAGAGCCAGGGGTCCCCTCTGGAAACACCATATATTTT. Using reference TRBV9 and TRBJ1-3 for the parts outside the CDR3, the full variable domain is DSGVTQTPKHLITATGQRVTLRCSPRSGDLSVYWYQQSLDQGLQFLIQYYNGEERAKGNILERFSAQQFPDLHSELNLSSLELGDSALYFCASSVEPGVPSGNTIYFGEGSWLTVV.